This T cell receptor beta chain is from a study of CD8 T cells in ankylosing spondylitis. Findings of the study overall: Certain motif variants had earlier appeared in reactive arthritis synovial fluid and blood.

TCRdb passed the 5' RACE reads through MiXCR, listing each CDR3 protein once. The table records about 250,000 distinct CDR3 sequences, roughly a tenth of them present only once. There are many counts of this clonotype. Its antigen is not identified. CDR1 is DFQATT, CDR2 SNEGSKA, per germline (reference sequence). The CDR3 runs 13 residues. Trimming shortened V by 5 bases and J by 5 bases, and 13 bases separated the two germline ends. The chain links TRBV20-1 to TRBJ1-5; the D is unclear. Sequencing was done on a sample of blood, either unsorted or a sorted T cell fraction (not recorded which). This TCR was sampled from a male donor with ankylosing spondylitis or in good health (not recorded which). The CDR3 DNA reads as TGCAGTGCTTGGAGGCAGCAAGATCAGCCCCAGCATTTT. Translation gives CSAWRQQDQPQHF.